The source of this T cell receptor beta chain is a study of Ad26.COV2.S vaccination and SARS-CoV-2 variants. In the study overall: Donor was assigned to the Ad26.COV2.S arm of trial COV1001.

Regarding treatment: about 20 received Ad26.COV2.S at low or high dose, single or two shots; about five received placebo; per-sample allocation not given. Following the first vaccine or placebo injection, samples were taken on day 63. Cohort 1b enrolled adults aged 18-55 years in Boston. In germline, CDR1 is SGHVS, CDR2 FNYEAQ. The CDR3 length is 13 residues. J gave up 9 bases and V 8 bases, and 6 bases lay outside the gene matches. Note on this clone: Its matching antigen is unknown.

Whole-study findings and limits: Vaccine recipients surpassed placebo recipients in spike-specific TCR breadth.

Sequencing used immunoSEQ multiplex PCR; TCRdb keeps in-frame clones, though not all of them. The table records hundreds of thousands of clones, more than 75% of them present only once. The receptor was isolated from a person between 18 and 60 years old who received the Ad26.COV2.S COVID-19 vaccine or a placebo. This chain joins TRBV7-6 and TRBJ1-6, with TRBD1 matching over 8 bases. The sequencing used peripheral blood, collected in a trial of Ad26.COV2.S vaccine versus placebo. The CDR3 loop is CASGQGIGSPLHF. The CDR3 DNA reads as TGTGCCAGCGGACAGGGCATAGGTTCACCCCTCCACTTT.